Below, 12 T cell receptor beta chains from the same sample are listed, as sequenced in a study of blood T cell repertoires in COVID-19. The data were produced by immunoSEQ multiplex PCR, yet TCRdb's version contains in-frame clones alone and is incomplete. This table holds under 300,000 clones, more than 75% found once. The sample consisted of PBMCs or T cells enriched from blood (not recorded which). The receptors derive from a woman in her thirties or forties with acute COVID-19.

The genes are TRBV7-2 and TRBJ2-3, with 7 nucleotides matching TRBD1. CDR3 length equals 15 residues. Germline V gene data show CDR1 as SGHTA and CDR2 as FQGNSA. V shed 1 base, J shed 2 bases, and the junction held 3 bases outside the gene matches. CDR3 loop: CASSLGGQFTDTQYF. In nucleotides, the CDR3 is TGTGCCAGCAGCTTAGGGGGACAGTTCACAGATACGCAGTATTTT.

The chain joins TRBV10-3 to TRBJ1-1, with 8 bases identical to TRBD1. Germline V gene lookup returns CDR1 ENHRY and CDR2 SYGVKD. The CDR3 is 14 residues long. J lost 4 bases, V lost 2 bases, and 3 bases had no gene match. The CDR3 loop is CAISEQGASTEAFF. Written as DNA, the CDR3 is TGTGCCATCAGTGAGCAGGGGGCGAGCACTGAAGCTTTCTTT.

The genes are TRBV6-2 or TRBV6-3 and TRBJ1-1; D call uncertain. Germline CDR1 and CDR2: MNHEY and SVGEGT. Trimming took off 4 bases at V and 0 bases at J, with 12 bases between the two ends. The CDR3 is 15 amino acids. This CDR3 reads CASSFRGLMNTEAFF. The CDR3 DNA reads as TGTGCCAGCAGTTTCAGAGGCCTCATGAACACTGAAGCTTTCTTT.

The gene calls are TRBV25-1 and TRBJ1-1; a weak D match, TRBD1 (5 bases). The CDR3 length is 13 residues. The germline gives CDR1 MGHDK, CDR2 SYGVNS. Trimming took off 3 bases at V and 9 bases at J, with 14 bases between the two ends. The CDR3 bases are TGTGCCAGCAGTGAGGGGGGAAAAAGGAAAGCTTTCTTT. Its translation is CASSEGGKRKAFF.

This chain joins TRBV5-4 and TRBJ2-1; D perhaps matches TRBD1 (6 bases). Germline V gene lookup returns CDR1 SGHNT and CDR2 YYREEE (reference sequence). V lost 3 bases and J 7 bases, leaving 14 bases between the germline ends. The CDR3 extends over 14 amino acids. CDR3 bases: TGTGCCAGCAGCTGGGACACCTACACAAATGAGCAGTTCTTC. Translating gives CASSWDTYTNEQFF.

J is TRBJ1-1 and V is TRBV27; 10 nucleotides align to TRBD1. V shed 8 bases and J 4 bases; nucleotides not matched to a gene: 7. Germline V gene lookup returns CDR1 MNHEY and CDR2 SMNVEV (reference sequence). The CDR3 totals 14 residues. CDR3 loop: CASGLTGGITEAFF. Written as DNA, the CDR3 is TGTGCCAGCGGCCTGACAGGGGGCATCACTGAAGCTTTCTTT.

This clone was recorded only once. The rearrangement links TRBV5-4 to TRBJ2-5; D possibly corresponds to TRBD2 (7 bases). With 2 bases removed from V and 3 bases from J, the gap between germline ends came to 11 bases. The CDR3 is made up of 14 amino acids. CDR1 SGHNT and CDR2 YYREEE come from the germline V gene (reference sequence). CDR3: CASSLGGREETQYF. In DNA form, the CDR3 reads TGTGCCAGCAGCTTAGGGGGGAGGGAAGAGACCCAGTACTTC.

The chain joins TRBV10-3 to TRBJ1-3; TRBD1 matches at 7 bases. Per the germline V gene, CDR1 is ENHRY and CDR2 is SYGVKD. The CDR3 runs 15 residues. V lost 6 bases and J lost 0; bases outside the gene matches: 5. The CDR3 reads CAIRPPGGSGNTIYF. In DNA form, the CDR3 reads TGTGCCATCAGGCCCCCAGGGGGCTCTGGAAACACCATATATTTT.

The gene calls are TRBV2 and TRBJ2-7; 7 bases align to TRBD2. V shed 5 bases, J shed 1 base, and the junction held 5 bases outside the gene matches. The CDR3 length is 14 residues. The germline gives CDR1 SNHLY, CDR2 FYNNEI. The CDR3 bases are TGTGCCAGCAGTAGGGGACTACTTTCCTACGAGCAGTACTTC. It codes for CASSRGLLSYEQYF. Using reference TRBV2 and TRBJ2-7 for the parts outside the CDR3, the full variable domain is EPEVTQTPSHQVTQMGQEVILRCVPISNHLYFYWYRQILGQKVEFLVSFYNNEISEKSEIFDDQFSVERPDGSNFTLKIRSTKLEDSAMYFCASSRGLLSYEQYFGPGTRLTVT.

The chain carries TRBV2 and TRBJ2-7, with 10 positions matching TRBD2. Germline loops: CDR1 SNHLY, CDR2 FYNNEI. The CDR3 loop spans 15 amino acids. Losses at the gene ends were 1 base for V and 7 bases for J; bases not matched to a gene: 7. The DNA for the CDR3 is TGTGCCAGCAGTGAAGGGACTAGCGGCCCTCGAGAGCAGTACTTC. Translated: CASSEGTSGPREQYF.

The chain is built from TRBV6-5 and TRBJ1-2, with no clear D. Trimming took off 6 bases at V and 8 bases at J, with 13 bases between the two ends. This CDR3 is 12 amino acids long. Germline CDR1 reads MNHEY; CDR2 reads SVGAGI. The CDR3 nucleotides read TGTGCCAGCAGGGCTCAATTATGGGGCTACACCTTC. The encoded protein is CASRAQLWGYTF.

V is TRBV5-4 and J is TRBJ2-5; 9 bases match TRBD1. Germline V lookup: CDR1 SGHNT, CDR2 YYREEE (reference sequence). The CDR3 covers 14 residues. With V trimmed by 4 bases and J by 2 bases, 3 bases remained unmatched. This CDR3 is CASSIDRGQETQYF. The CDR3 DNA reads as TGTGCCAGCAGCATAGACAGGGGGCAAGAGACCCAGTACTTC.